The present entry profiles one TCR beta chain with its context. Antigen: not known. Gene and germline names: mouse. Read data end 1 residue before the CDR3 end; the end is taken from the germline J gene. The sample is drawn from a study of tissue T cells after allogeneic stem cell transplantation. The CDR3 totals 13 residues. V was trimmed by 1 base and J by 0 bases, leaving 3 bases between them. Germline CDR1 reads NNHDY; CDR2 reads SYVADS. Data came from immunoSEQ multiplex PCR; TCRdb stores just in-frame clones and leaves some out. The table has about 4,500 clones, less than 55% seen once; the top ten hold approximately 15%. Time point given: mouse harvest day 14 after allogeneic transplant. Tail vein injection delivered 10^7 T-cell-depleted bone marrow cells and 10^6 splenic CD5+ T cells. Tissues came from B6→BALB/c major-mismatch GVHD mice at day 7 or 14. Study results and limitations: Motif-based clustering found tissue-specific repertoire signatures shared across patients, though few clones were shared. Only a limited share of tissue TCRs appeared in blood or spleen. Within patients, tissue anatomy strongly shaped TCR repertoire composition.

Sequences were obtained from gut tissue. The rearrangement joins TRBV13-3 to TRBJ2-5; D is ambiguous. This TCR came from a female BALB/c mouse given C57BL/6 T cells with graft-versus-host disease after an allogeneic hematopoietic cell transplant. Partial CDR3 DNA: TGTGCCAGCAGTGATCTTAACCAAGACACCCAGTAC. This encodes CASSDLNQDTQY. The full CDR3 protein is CASSDLNQDTQYF.